This TCR beta chain was sequenced in a study of T-cell reconstitution after alpha-beta-depleted transplantation in children. This CDR3 contains 15 residues. Germline assignment: CDR1 LGHDT and CDR2 YNNKEL (reference sequence). Trimming took 4 bases from V and 5 from J, leaving 14 bases between them. TCRbeta library construction was performed incorporating unique molecular identifiers. One entry per CDR3 protein, called by TCRdb with MiXCR from the PCR reads. The sample carries about 400,000 distinct CDR3 sequences, 20% recorded once. This clonotype showed up just once. The V call is TRBV3-1, the J call TRBJ2-2, with D possibly TRBD2 on 5 matching bases. Source: PBMCs from the stem cell graft donor, taken from the stem cell graft. This TCR derives from a human donor who donated a stem cell graft to a child with acute myeloid leukemia. Written as DNA, the CDR3 is TGTGCCAGCAGCCGCCAACTACCGGGGACCGGGGAGCTGTTTTTT. Amino acids: CASSRQLPGTGELFF.